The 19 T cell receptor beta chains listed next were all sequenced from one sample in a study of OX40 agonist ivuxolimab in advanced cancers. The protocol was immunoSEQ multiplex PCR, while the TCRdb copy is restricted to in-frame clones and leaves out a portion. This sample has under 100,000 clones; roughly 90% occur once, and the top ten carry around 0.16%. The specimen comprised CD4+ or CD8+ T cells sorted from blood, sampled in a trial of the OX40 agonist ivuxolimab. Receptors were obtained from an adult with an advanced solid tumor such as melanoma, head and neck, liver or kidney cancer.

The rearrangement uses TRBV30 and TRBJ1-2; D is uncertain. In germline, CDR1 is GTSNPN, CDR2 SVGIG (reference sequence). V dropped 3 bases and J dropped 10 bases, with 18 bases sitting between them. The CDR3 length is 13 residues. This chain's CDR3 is CAWSGATWPLYTF. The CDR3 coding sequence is TGTGCCTGGAGCGGAGCTACATGGCCTCTCTACACCTTC.

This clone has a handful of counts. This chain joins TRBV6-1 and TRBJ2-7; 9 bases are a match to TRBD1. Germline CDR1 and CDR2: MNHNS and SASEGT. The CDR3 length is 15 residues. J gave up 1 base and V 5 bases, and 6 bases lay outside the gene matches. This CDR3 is CASSRQGVTSYEQYF. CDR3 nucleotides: TGTGCCAGCAGTCGACAGGGGGTAACGTCCTACGAGCAGTACTTC.

As DNA, the CDR3 is TGTGCCAGTAGCCTTGGACTAGCGGCCACAGATACGCAGTATTTT. This encodes CASSLGLAATDTQYF. This chain uses TRBV19 with TRBJ2-3; 10 positions match TRBD2. This CDR3 is built from 15 residues. Germline CDR1 LNHDA, CDR2 SQIVND (reference sequence). The ends lost 6 bases at V and 2 bases at J; junction bases unmatched: 5.

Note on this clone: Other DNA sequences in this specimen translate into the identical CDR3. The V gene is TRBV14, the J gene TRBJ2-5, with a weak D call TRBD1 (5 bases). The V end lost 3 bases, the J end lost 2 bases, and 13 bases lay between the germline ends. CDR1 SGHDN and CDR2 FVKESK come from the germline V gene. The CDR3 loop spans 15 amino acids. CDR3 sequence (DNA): TGTGCCAGCAGCCAGGACGCAGGGAAGCAAGAGACCCAGTACTTC. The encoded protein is CASSQDAGKQETQYF.

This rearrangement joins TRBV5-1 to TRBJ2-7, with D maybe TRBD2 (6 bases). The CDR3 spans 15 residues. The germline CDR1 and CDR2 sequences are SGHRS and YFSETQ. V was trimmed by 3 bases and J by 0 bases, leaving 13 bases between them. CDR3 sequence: CASSSQPGVSYEQYF. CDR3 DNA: TGCGCCAGCAGCTCCCAACCGGGGGTCTCCTACGAGCAGTACTTC. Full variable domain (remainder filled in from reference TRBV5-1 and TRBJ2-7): KAGVTQTPRYLIKTRGQQVTLSCSPISGHRSVSWYQQTPGQGLQFLFEYFSETQRNKGNFPGRFSGRQFSNSRSEMNVSTLELGDSALYLCASSSQPGVSYEQYFGPGTRLTVT.

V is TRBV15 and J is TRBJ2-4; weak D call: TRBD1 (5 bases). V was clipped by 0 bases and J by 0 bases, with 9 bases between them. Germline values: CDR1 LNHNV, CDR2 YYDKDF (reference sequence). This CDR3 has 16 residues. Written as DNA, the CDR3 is TGTGCCACCAGCAGAGATCTACAGGTAGCCAAAAACATTCAGTACTTC. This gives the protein CATSRDLQVAKNIQYF.

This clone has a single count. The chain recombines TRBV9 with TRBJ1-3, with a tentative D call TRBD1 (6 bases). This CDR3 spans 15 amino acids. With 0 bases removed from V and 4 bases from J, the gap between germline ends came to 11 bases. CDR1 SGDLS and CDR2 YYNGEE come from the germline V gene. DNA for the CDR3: TGTGCCAGCAGCGTAGGAGGACAGCAAGGAAACACCATATATTTT. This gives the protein CASSVGGQQGNTIYF.

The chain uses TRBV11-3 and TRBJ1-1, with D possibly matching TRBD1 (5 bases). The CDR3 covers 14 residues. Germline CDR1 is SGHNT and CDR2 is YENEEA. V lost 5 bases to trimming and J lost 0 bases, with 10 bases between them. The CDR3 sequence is CASSPGAMNTEAFF. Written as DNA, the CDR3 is TGTGCCAGCAGCCCCGGGGCGATGAACACTGAAGCTTTCTTT.

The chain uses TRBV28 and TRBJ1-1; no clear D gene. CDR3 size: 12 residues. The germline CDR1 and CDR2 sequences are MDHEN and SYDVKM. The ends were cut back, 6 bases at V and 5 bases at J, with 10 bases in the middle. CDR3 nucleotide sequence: TGTGCCAGCAGACCCCTTGGGACTGAAGCTTTCTTT. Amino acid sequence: CASRPLGTEAFF. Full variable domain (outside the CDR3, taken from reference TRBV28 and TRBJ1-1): DVKVTQSSRYLVKRTGEKVFLECVQDMDHENMFWYRQDPGLGLRLIYFSYDVKMKEKGDIPEGYSVSREKKERFSLILESASTNQTSMYLCASRPLGTEAFFGQGTRLTVV.

The DNA of the CDR3 is TGTGCCAGCAGCGTGGGTGCTAGCGGGGGGGCTGAGACCCAGTACTTC. It codes for CASSVGASGGAETQYF. The chain has TRBV9 and TRBJ2-5, with 12 bases that match TRBD2. Looked up from germline, CDR1 is SGDLS and CDR2 is YYNGEE. This CDR3 contains 16 residues. V lost 2 bases to trimming and J lost 5 bases; unmatched junction nucleotides: 7.

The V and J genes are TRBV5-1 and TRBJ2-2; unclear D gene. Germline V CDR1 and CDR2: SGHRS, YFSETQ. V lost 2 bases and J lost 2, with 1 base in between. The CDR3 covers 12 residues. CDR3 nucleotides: TGCGCCAGCAGCTTCAACACCGGGGAGCTGTTTTTT. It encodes CASSFNTGELFF.

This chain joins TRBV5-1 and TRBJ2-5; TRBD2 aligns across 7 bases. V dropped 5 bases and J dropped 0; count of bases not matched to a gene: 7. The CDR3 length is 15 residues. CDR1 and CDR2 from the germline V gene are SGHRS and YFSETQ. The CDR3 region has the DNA TGCGCCAGCAGGTTATACGGACTAGACCAAGAGACCCAGTACTTC. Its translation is CASRLYGLDQETQYF. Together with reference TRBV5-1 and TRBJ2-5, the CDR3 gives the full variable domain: KAGVTQTPRYLIKTRGQQVTLSCSPISGHRSVSWYQQTPGQGLQFLFEYFSETQRNKGNFPGRFSGRQFSNSRSEMNVSTLELGDSALYLCASRLYGLDQETQYFGPGTRLLVL.

CDR3 in DNA: TGTGCCATCAGTAGGGGACCGACCTCTGGAAACACCATATATTTT. It specifies CAISRGPTSGNTIYF. The chain links TRBV10-3 to TRBJ1-3, with a weak D call TRBD1 (5 bases). This CDR3 has 15 amino acids. CDR1 and CDR2 from the germline V gene are ENHRY and SYGVKD. Deletions cut 5 bases from V and 0 bases from J, with 11 bases between.

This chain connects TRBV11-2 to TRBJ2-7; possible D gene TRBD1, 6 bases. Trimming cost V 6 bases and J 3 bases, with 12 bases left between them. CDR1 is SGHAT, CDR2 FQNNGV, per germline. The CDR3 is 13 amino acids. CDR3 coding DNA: TGTGCCAGCAGAAACAACAGGGTCTACGAGCAGTACTTC. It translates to CASRNNRVYEQYF.

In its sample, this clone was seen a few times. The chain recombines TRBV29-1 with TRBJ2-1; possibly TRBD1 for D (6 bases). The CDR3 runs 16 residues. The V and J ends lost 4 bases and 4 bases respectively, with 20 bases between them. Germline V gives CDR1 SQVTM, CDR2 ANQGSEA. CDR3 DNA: TGCAGCGTTGGCCCCCGCGGACAGCTTACTTACAATGAGCAGTTCTTC. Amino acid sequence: CSVGPRGQLTYNEQFF.

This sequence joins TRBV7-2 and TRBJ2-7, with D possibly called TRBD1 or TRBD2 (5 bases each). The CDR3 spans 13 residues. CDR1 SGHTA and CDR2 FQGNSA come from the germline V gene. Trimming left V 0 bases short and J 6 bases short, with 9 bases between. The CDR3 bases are TGTGCCAGCAGCTTAGCGGGACCAGGCGAGCAGTACTTC. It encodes CASSLAGPGEQYF.

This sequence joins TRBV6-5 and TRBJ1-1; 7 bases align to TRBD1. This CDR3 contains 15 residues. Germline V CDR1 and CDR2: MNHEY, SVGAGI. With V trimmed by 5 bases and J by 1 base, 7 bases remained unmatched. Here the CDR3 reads CASSPSRTGNTEAFF. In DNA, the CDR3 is TGTGCCAGCAGTCCCTCGAGGACAGGGAACACTGAAGCTTTCTTT.

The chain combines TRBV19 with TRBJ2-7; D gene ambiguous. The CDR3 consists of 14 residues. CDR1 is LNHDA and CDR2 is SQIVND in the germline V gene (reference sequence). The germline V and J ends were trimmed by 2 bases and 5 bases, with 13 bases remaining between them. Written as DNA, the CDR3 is TGTGCCAGTAGTATACTGGGGTTTGGCGACGAGCAGTACTTC. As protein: CASSILGFGDEQYF.

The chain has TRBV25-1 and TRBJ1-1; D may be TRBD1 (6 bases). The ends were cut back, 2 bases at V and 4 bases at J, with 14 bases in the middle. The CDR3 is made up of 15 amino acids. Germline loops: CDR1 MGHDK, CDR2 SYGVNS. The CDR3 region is CASSEQGRVGTEAFF. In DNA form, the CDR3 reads TGTGCCAGCAGTGAACAGGGGAGGGTCGGCACTGAAGCTTTCTTT.